This TCR beta chain was identified during a study of blood T cell repertoires in COVID-19 (dated by TCRdb to the early 2020s). In the study overall: The collaborator samples originated in the United States, Italy and Spain and spanned the acute and convalescent phases of COVID-19. The prospective study material was composed of cDNA or gDNA derived from T cells, B-cell-depleted T cells, or PBMCs. The dataset comprised deeply sampled blood TCRbeta repertoires from subjects exposed to, actively infected with, or recovered from COVID-19. Nearly every sample came with metadata listing a de-identified subject ID, COVID-19 status, age in years and sex. Where available, HLA class I and class II types were taken from metadata supplied by the sample provider and were not determined by assay-based typing. The samples were drawn from two sources: the first 160 participants of the ongoing ImmuneRACE study, and about 1,300 subjects contributed by 6 global collaborators. A freely available public database, intended as a resource for researchers studying the immune response to SARS-CoV-2, is where the repertoires were released. General findings and caveats noted by the study authors: How much clinical and demographic metadata was included differed by source and by participant, and the metadata was provided uncurated.

The collaborating institutions used their own protocols to collect whole blood in K2EDTA tubes. Collaborator samples were shipped for TCRbeta analysis as frozen whole blood, isolated PBMCs, or DNA extracted from either sample type. The CDR1 and CDR2 encoded by the germline V gene are MNHEY and SVGAGI. Trimming removed 4 bases from V and 1 base from J; the gene matches leave 5 bases unexplained. The CDR3 runs 16 amino acids, cysteine and phenylalanine included. The retained sequence is limited to the CDR3, 48 bases, with the frame set at the first base. TCRbeta CDR3 regions were amplified from genomic DNA by means of the immunoSEQ Assay, a bias-controlled multiplex PCR. On the study's bioinformatics: Nucleated cell counts per sample were estimated from amplification of reference gene primers within the assay. To quantify the absolute abundance of each unique TCRbeta CDR3 rearrangement, sequence reads were collapsed and filtered. For each sample, productive Simpson clonality was calculated as the square root of Simpson's diversity index over productive rearrangements. The table was pulled from immuneACCESS by TCRdb, which kept in-frame rearrangements only. Such tables lose some clones; where checked, under half of the loss comes from unresolved V genes, and the rest has no known cause. The DNA gave D and trimming, while V, J and clone size come from that table. Here the sample has around 42,000 clones; 86% occur a single time. The top ten clonotypes cover 59% of the sample.

On this clone: It has no known antigen specificity. No quality values exist for individual bases; no much larger clone is one base distant.

The chain is encoded by TRBV6-5 joined to TRBJ2-2, with 8 central nucleotides matching TRBD1. The clonotype originates from a man in his 70s with acute or convalescent COVID-19. Sequencing input: peripheral blood. The CDR3 in this case is CASSSFDRGNTGELFF. In nucleotide form, the sequence is TGTGCCAGCAGTTCGTTCGACAGGGGGAACACCGGGGAGCTGTTTTTT.